The clone carrying this T cell receptor (beta chain) was detected ten times or more. Its antigen is currently unknown. The source of the sample is a study of breast tumors, draining lymph nodes, adjacent tissues. TCRdb redid the calling of the multiplex PCR reads with MiXCR, one entry per CDR3 protein. Among approximately 130,000 distinct CDR3 sequences, about 20% were seen once, and the ten largest hold 2.2%. The study, taken as a whole, reports: Tumor and nontumor repertoires were significantly more similar in luminal-like than in basal-like breast cancer. Tumors had less TCR diversity than lymph nodes, more than nontumor tissue.

The CDR3 contains 14 residues. The germline CDR1 and CDR2 sequences are SGHDT and YYEEEE. Trimming took off 2 bases at V and 3 bases at J, with 11 bases between the two ends. The lymph nodes were axillary draining lymph nodes from breast cancer patients. The V gene is TRBV5-6, the J gene TRBJ2-5; D unclear. This sequence originates from a female donor with breast cancer. Some clones in this sample may be carry-over from other donors' samples. What was sequenced was axillary lymph node tissue. The CDR3 nucleotides are TGTGCCAGCAGCTTCAGGTATAGTGAAGAGACCCAGTACTTC. Its translation: CASSFRYSEETQYF.